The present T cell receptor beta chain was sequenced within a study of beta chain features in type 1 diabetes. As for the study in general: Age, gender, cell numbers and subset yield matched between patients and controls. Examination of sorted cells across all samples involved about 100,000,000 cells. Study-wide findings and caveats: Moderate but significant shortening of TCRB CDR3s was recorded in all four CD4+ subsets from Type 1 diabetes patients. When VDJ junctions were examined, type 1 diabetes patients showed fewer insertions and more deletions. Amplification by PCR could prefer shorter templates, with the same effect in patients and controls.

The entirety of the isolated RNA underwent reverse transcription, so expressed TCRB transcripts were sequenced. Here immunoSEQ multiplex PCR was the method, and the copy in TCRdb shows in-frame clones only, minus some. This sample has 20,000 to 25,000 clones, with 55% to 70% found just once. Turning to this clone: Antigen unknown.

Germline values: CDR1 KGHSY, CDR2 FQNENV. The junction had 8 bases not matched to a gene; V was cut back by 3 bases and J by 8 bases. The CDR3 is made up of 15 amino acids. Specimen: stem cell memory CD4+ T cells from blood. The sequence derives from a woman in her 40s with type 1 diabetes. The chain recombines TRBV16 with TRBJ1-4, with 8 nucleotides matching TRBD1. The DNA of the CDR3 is TGTGCCAGCAGCCAGTCGGGACAGGTCCTCGAAAAACTGTTTTTT. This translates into CASSQSGQVLEKLFF.